This passage covers 29 T cell receptor beta chains from one sample sequenced in a study of T cells after yellow fever vaccination. TCRdb fed the 5' RACE reads into MiXCR, producing one record per CDR3 protein. Of fewer than 400,000 distinct CDR3 sequences in the sample, more than 5.5% were seen once. This specimen consisted of PBMCs, obtained 5 days after the yellow fever booster vaccination. The source is a man younger than 40 who received the YFV17D yellow fever vaccine.

This chain joins TRBV2 and TRBJ2-7; 8 nucleotides align to TRBD2. This CDR3 region has 13 residues. Trimming took 6 bases from V and 3 from J; bases not matched to a gene: 4. Germline V gene data show CDR1 as SNHLY and CDR2 as FYNNEI. As DNA, the CDR3 is TGTGCCAGCAGAGGGACTAGTCACTACGAGCAGTACTTC. The encoded protein is CASRGTSHYEQYF.

CDR3 loop: CASSLGQCALYEQYF. In DNA form, the CDR3 reads TGCGCCAGCAGCTTGGGGCAGTGCGCTCTCTACGAGCAGTACTTC. The chain links TRBV5-1 to TRBJ2-7; D is ambiguous. The CDR3 sequence is 15 residues long. Trimming pared 0 bases from V and 3 bases from J, leaving 13 bases between. Germline V gene sequence: CDR1 SGHRS, CDR2 YFSETQ.

This clonotype was observed many times. An end of the junction does not agree with germline; a read error may underlie this. The chain employs TRBV5-1 and TRBJ2-3, with D uncertain. From germline, CDR1 is SGHRS and CDR2 YFSETQ. The CDR3 contains 11 residues. The CDR3 sequence: CASSFRDTQYF. CDR3 DNA sequence: TGTGCCAGCAGCTTCCGAGATACGCAGTATTTT.

V usage is TRBV7-2 and J usage is TRBJ2-7; a weak D match, TRBD1 (6 bases). V was clipped by 11 bases and J by 4 bases, with 21 bases between them. CDR1 is SGHTA and CDR2 is FQGNSA in the germline V gene. CDR3 size: 14 residues. The chain's CDR3 is CACRRSQGRYEQYF. For the CDR3, the DNA is TGTGCCTGCCGGCGATCGCAGGGGCGTTACGAGCAGTACTTC.

About this clonotype: A read error may produce the germline difference seen at one junction end. This chain links TRBV20-1 with TRBJ1-3; D is undetermined. The CDR3 extends over 13 amino acids. Per the germline V gene, CDR1 is DFQATT and CDR2 is SNEGSKA (reference sequence). The CDR3 coding sequence is TGCAGTCTTAGGATGGCGGCTGGAAACACCATATACTTT. Translating it yields CSLRMAAGNTIYF.

This clonotype was observed a few times. This rearrangement joins TRBV28 to TRBJ1-2, with D unclear. Between the trimmed V and J ends, which lost 8 bases and 3 bases, there was a span of 13 bases. CDR3 length equals 13 residues. Per the germline V gene, CDR1 is MDHEN and CDR2 is SYDVKM. Here the CDR3 reads CASGGLKYYGYTF. In nucleotides, the CDR3 is TGTGCCAGCGGCGGGTTAAAGTACTATGGCTACACCTTC.

This clonotype has a count of ten or more. The chain joins TRBV7-2 to TRBJ2-3; the D is unclear. The CDR3 is made up of 11 amino acids. Germline CDR1 and CDR2: SGHTA and FQGNSA. V was pared by 6 bases and J by 2 bases, with 3 bases between. CDR3: CASRVTDTQYF. CDR3 nucleotides: TGTGCCAGCAGGGTCACAGATACGCAGTATTTT.

The chain is built from TRBV27 and TRBJ2-6; D is possibly TRBD1 (6 bases). Germline CDR1 reads MNHEY; CDR2 reads SMNVEV (reference sequence). Trimming pared 0 bases from V and 1 base from J, leaving 13 bases between. The CDR3 runs 18 residues. Here the CDR3 DNA reads TGTGCCAGCAGTTTATCCAGGGGCTTGCTTTCTGGGGCCAACGTCCTGACTTTC. Protein: CASSLSRGLLSGANVLTF. Variable domain in full (rest from reference TRBV27 and TRBJ2-6): EAQVTQNPRYLITVTGKKLTVTCSQNMNHEYMSWYRQDPGLGLRQIYYSMNVEVTDKGDVPEGYKVSRKEKRNFPLILESPSPNQTSLYFCASSLSRGLLSGANVLTFGAGSRLTVL.

This clonotype occurred many times. This chain uses TRBV29-1 with TRBJ2-7; no clear D gene. Per the germline V gene, CDR1 is SQVTM and CDR2 is ANQGSEA. Trimming removed 4 bases at V and 3 bases at J, with 10 bases between. The CDR3 is made up of 12 amino acids. CDR3 region: CSVVGQLYEQYF. The CDR3 bases are TGCAGCGTTGTAGGGCAGCTCTACGAGCAGTACTTC.

The table lists this clonotype with a few counts. The rearrangement joins TRBV30 to TRBJ2-1, with D unclear. V was cut by 0 bases and J by 2 bases, with 5 bases left in between. CDR1 is GTSNPN, CDR2 SVGIG, per germline (reference sequence). The CDR3 runs to 13 residues. CDR3: CAWSVTAYNEQFF. The CDR3 DNA reads TGTGCCTGGAGTGTGACGGCCTACAATGAGCAGTTCTTC.

The CDR3 loop reads CASSPTGAEQFF. The CDR3, as DNA: TGTGCCAGCAGCCCAACGGGGGCTGAGCAGTTCTTC. This rearrangement joins TRBV7-8 to TRBJ2-1; D tentatively fits TRBD1 or TRBD2 (6 bases each). This CDR3 comprises 12 residues. V shed 5 bases and J shed 9 bases, with 11 bases lying between them. Germline CDR1 SGHVS, CDR2 FQNEAQ.

In its sample, this clonotype was seen many times. The V and J genes are TRBV7-2 and TRBJ2-1, with no clear D. Germline lookup yields CDR1 SGHTA and CDR2 FQGNSA. Between the trimmed V and J ends, which lost 5 bases and 10 bases, there was a span of 12 bases. This CDR3 spans 12 amino acids. The CDR3 loop is CASSRDMGEQFF. The CDR3 DNA reads TGTGCCAGCAGCCGCGACATGGGGGAGCAGTTCTTC.

This clonotype occurred a few times. V is TRBV10-3 and J is TRBJ2-3; the match to TRBD1 covers 9 bases. The CDR3 runs 14 residues. CDR1 and CDR2 from the germline V gene are ENHRY and SYGVKD. The ends lost 9 bases at V and 4 bases at J; junction bases unmatched: 8. The DNA of the CDR3 is TGTGCCATTTTAGGGGACAGGGCCCCAGATACGCAGTATTTT. Amino acid sequence: CAILGDRAPDTQYF.

The chain couples TRBV30 to TRBJ2-3, with 11 bases matching TRBD2. CDR1 GTSNPN and CDR2 SVGIG come from the germline V gene (reference sequence). The CDR3 has 15 residues. J lost 2 bases, V lost 1 base, and 2 bases had no gene match. Here the CDR3 DNA reads TGTGCCTGGAGTGCGGGACTAGCGGACACAGATACGCAGTATTTT. Protein sequence: CAWSAGLADTDTQYF.

This clonotype was recorded many times. The V gene is TRBV7-2, the J gene TRBJ1-2; TRBD1 aligns across 7 bases. The germline CDR1 and CDR2 sequences are SGHTA and FQGNSA. The CDR3 runs 14 residues. Unmatched junction bases numbered 2, after V lost 1 base and J lost 3 bases. CDR3 sequence (DNA): TGTGCCAGCAGCTTAGACAGGGGACACTATGGCTACACCTTC. Amino acids: CASSLDRGHYGYTF.

The rearrangement links TRBV6-2 or TRBV6-3 to TRBJ2-1; D is ambiguous. The V end lost 0 bases, the J end lost 8 bases, and 14 bases lay between the germline ends. This CDR3 comprises 15 residues. Germline V gene data show CDR1 as MNHEY and CDR2 as SVGEGT. CDR3 sequence: CASSYSSSEFYEQFF. The CDR3 DNA sequence: TGTGCCAGCAGTTACTCTAGTTCTGAATTCTATGAGCAGTTCTTC.

This chain uses TRBV20-1 with TRBJ1-1, with D unclear. CDR1 is DFQATT, CDR2 SNEGSKA, per germline (reference sequence). The CDR3 is 14 amino acids. Trimming took off 3 bases at V and 4 bases at J, with 15 bases between the two ends. The CDR3 nucleotides read TGCAGTGCTAGGAAGGGAGGCCCCAGCACTGAAGCTTTCTTT. Translation: CSARKGGPSTEAFF.

The genes are TRBV7-6 and TRBJ2-3; 13 bases agree with TRBD2. Germline CDR1 is SGHVS and CDR2 is FNYEAQ. The V segment lost 6 bases and the J segment 6 bases; nucleotides outside the gene matches: 12. The CDR3 has 17 residues. CDR3 sequence reads: CASSRPGTSGTGDTQYF. The CDR3 bases are TGTGCCAGCAGTCGCCCGGGGACTAGCGGGACGGGGGATACGCAGTATTTT.

This clonotype was observed at least ten times. The chain links TRBV27 to TRBJ2-5; 8 bases are a match to TRBD1. Germline V gene lookup returns CDR1 MNHEY and CDR2 SMNVEV (reference sequence). This CDR3 contains 13 residues. V was clipped by 6 bases and J by 2 bases; unmatched bases: 2. CDR3 loop: CASSTGGQETQYF. CDR3 nucleotide sequence: TGTGCCAGCAGCACAGGGGGTCAAGAGACCCAGTACTTC.

This clonotype was seen ten or more times. The CDR3 DNA is TGCAGTGCTAGATACGGACAGGGCACGGGTGAGCAGTTCTTC. Its translation: CSARYGQGTGEQFF. The V and J genes are TRBV20-1 and TRBJ2-1; TRBD1 aligns across 8 bases. The germline V gene has CDR1 DFQATT and CDR2 SNEGSKA (reference sequence). The CDR3 runs to 14 residues. The V gene end was trimmed by 2 bases and the J gene end by 9 bases; junction bases not matched to a gene: 9.

This clonotype was seen many times. Germline and junction disagree at one end, which may indicate a read error. The rearrangement links TRBV5-1 to TRBJ2-3, with D tentatively TRBD2 (5 bases). This CDR3 is built from 14 residues. Germline V gives CDR1 SGHRS, CDR2 YFSETQ. The CDR3 DNA follows: TGTGCCAGCAGTTTAACGGGAAGCACAGATACGCAGTATTTT. Protein product: CASSLTGSTDTQYF.

As regards this clonotype: Germline is not matched at one junction end, which may reflect a read error. V usage is TRBV25-1 and J usage is TRBJ2-5; D not certain. From germline, CDR1 is MGHDK and CDR2 SYGVNS. This CDR3 spans 13 amino acids. The chain's CDR3 is CASNEGFWETQYF. CDR3 DNA: TGTGCCAGCAATGAAGGGTTTTGGGAGACCCAGTACTTC.

This chain uses TRBV5-1 with TRBJ2-3; TRBD1 matches 9 bases. V gave up 6 bases and J gave up 0 bases; unmatched junction bases: 8. This CDR3 region has 16 residues. Germline V CDR1 and CDR2: SGHRS, YFSETQ. The DNA of the CDR3 is TGCGCCAGCATCACAGGGGGCGCGTTTAGCACAGATACGCAGTATTTT. Its protein is CASITGGAFSTDTQYF. Together with reference TRBV5-1 and TRBJ2-3, the CDR3 gives the full variable domain: KAGVTQTPRYLIKTRGQQVTLSCSPISGHRSVSWYQQTPGQGLQFLFEYFSETQRNKGNFPGRFSGRQFSNSRSEMNVSTLELGDSALYLCASITGGAFSTDTQYFGPGTRLTVL.

The J gene is TRBJ2-5, the V gene TRBV5-1, with 10 bases aligning to TRBD2. V gave up 0 bases and J gave up 2 bases; unmatched junction bases: 4. The CDR3 contains 16 residues. The germline gives CDR1 SGHRS, CDR2 YFSETQ. CDR3 bases: TGCGCCAGCAGCTTGGTCGCTAGCGGGGGACAAGAGACCCAGTACTTC. Residues: CASSLVASGGQETQYF.

This clonotype was counted between two and nine times. This chain connects TRBV7-8 to TRBJ1-1; D is undetermined. In germline, CDR1 is SGHVS, CDR2 FQNEAQ. Trimming removed 3 bases at V and 0 bases at J, with 11 bases between. The CDR3 has 15 residues. CDR3 in amino acids: CASSFLVTMNTEAFF. The CDR3 DNA is TGTGCCAGCAGCTTTTTGGTAACCATGAACACTGAAGCTTTCTTT.

This clonotype was recorded many times. The V and J genes are TRBV7-2 and TRBJ2-3, with 7 bases that match TRBD2. Per the germline V gene, CDR1 is SGHTA and CDR2 is FQGNSA. Trimming took 0 bases from V and 1 from J; bases not matched to a gene: 1. CDR3 length: 15 amino acids. The CDR3 coding sequence is TGTGCCAGCAGCTTAGCCCTAGCGGGCACAGATACGCAGTATTTT. Amino acid sequence: CASSLALAGTDTQYF. The variable domain in full, with the rest retrieved from reference TRBV7-2 and TRBJ2-3, is GAGVSQSPSNKVTEKGKDVELRCDPISGHTALYWYRQSLGQGLEFLIYFQGNSAPDKSGLPSDRFSAERTGGSVSTLTIQRTQQEDSAVYLCASSLALAGTDTQYFGPGTRLTVL.

The V gene is TRBV4-3, the J gene TRBJ2-3; D is perhaps TRBD2 (5 bases). The germline gives CDR1 LGHNA, CDR2 YSLEER. V was shortened by 4 bases and J by 0 bases, with 11 bases between the two germline ends. The CDR3 is 15 residues long. CDR3 residues: CASSLLRGSTDTQYF. DNA of the CDR3: TGCGCCAGCAGCCTTCTCCGAGGGAGCACAGATACGCAGTATTTT.

This clonotype was found many times. V gene TRBV11-2 combines with J gene TRBJ2-1, with D hard to call. The CDR3 is 17 amino acids. Between the trimmed V and J ends, which lost 0 bases and 4 bases, there was a span of 16 bases. CDR1 is SGHAT, CDR2 FQNNGV, per germline. CDR3 protein: CASSLDRASGLYNEQFF. CDR3 nucleotides: TGTGCCAGCAGCTTAGATAGGGCATCTGGGCTATACAATGAGCAGTTCTTC.

The chain uses TRBV5-1 and TRBJ2-3, with 7 bases fitting TRBD1. Unmatched junction bases numbered 9, after V lost 5 bases and J lost 3 bases. This CDR3 region has 15 residues. From germline, CDR1 is SGHRS and CDR2 YFSETQ. Written as DNA, the CDR3 is TGCGCCAGCAGACCCGGGACAGTGGGAACAGATACGCAGTATTTT. Protein product: CASRPGTVGTDTQYF.